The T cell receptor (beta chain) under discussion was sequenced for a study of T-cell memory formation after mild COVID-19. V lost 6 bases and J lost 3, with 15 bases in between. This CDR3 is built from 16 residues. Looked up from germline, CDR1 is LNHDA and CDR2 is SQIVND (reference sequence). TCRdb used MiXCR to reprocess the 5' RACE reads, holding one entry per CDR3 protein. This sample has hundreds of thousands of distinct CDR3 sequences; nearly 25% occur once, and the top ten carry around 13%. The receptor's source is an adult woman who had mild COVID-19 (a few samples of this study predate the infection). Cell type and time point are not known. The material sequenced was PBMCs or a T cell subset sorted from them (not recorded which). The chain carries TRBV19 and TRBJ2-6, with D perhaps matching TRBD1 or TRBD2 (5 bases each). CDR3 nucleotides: TGTGCCAGTAGCTCAGCCGGGGCTAGTGGGGCCAACGTCCTGACTTTC. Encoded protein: CASSSAGASGANVLTF.